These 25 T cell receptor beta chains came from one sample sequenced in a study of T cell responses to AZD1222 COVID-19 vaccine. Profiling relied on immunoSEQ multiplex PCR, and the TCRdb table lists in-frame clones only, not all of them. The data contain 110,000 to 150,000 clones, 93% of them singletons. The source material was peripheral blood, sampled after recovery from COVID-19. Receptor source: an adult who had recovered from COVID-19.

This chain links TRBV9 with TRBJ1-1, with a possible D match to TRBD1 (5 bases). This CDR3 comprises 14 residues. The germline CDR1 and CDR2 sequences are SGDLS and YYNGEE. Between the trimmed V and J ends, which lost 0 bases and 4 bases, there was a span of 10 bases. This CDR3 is CASSVDTGGTEAFF. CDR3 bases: TGTGCCAGCAGCGTAGATACGGGGGGCACTGAAGCTTTCTTT.

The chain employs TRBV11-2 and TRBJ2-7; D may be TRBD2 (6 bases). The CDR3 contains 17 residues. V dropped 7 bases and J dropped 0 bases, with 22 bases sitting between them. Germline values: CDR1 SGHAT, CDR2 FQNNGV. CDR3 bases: TGTGCCAGCACCAGCCCGGAGGAGGGAGAAATCTCCTACGAGCAGTACTTC. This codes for CASTSPEEGEISYEQYF.

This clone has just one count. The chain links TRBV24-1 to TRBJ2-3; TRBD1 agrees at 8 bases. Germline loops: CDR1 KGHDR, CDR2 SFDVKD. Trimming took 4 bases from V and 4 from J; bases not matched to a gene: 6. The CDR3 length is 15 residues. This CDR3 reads CATSEMTGAADTQYF. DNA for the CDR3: TGTGCCACCAGTGAAATGACAGGGGCGGCAGATACGCAGTATTTT.

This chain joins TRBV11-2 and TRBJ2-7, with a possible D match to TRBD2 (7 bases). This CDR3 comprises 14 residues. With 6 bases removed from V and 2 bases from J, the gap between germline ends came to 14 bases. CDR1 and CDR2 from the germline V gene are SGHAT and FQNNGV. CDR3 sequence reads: CASRDRGAAYEQYF. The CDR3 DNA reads TGTGCCAGCAGGGACCGGGGGGCGGCCTACGAGCAGTACTTC.

The DNA of the CDR3 is TGTGCCAGCAGTAAATCAGGGGGCAATCAGCCCCAGCATTTT. This codes for CASSKSGGNQPQHF. The gene calls are TRBV28 and TRBJ1-5; D is possibly TRBD1 (6 bases). The germline gives CDR1 MDHEN, CDR2 SYDVKM. The V gene lost 5 bases and the J gene lost 2 bases, with 10 bases spanning the gap. The CDR3 sequence is 14 residues long.

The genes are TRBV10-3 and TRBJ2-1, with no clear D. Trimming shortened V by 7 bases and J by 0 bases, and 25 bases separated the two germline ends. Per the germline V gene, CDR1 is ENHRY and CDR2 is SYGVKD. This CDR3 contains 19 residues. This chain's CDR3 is CAITPNPSHPTSSYNEQFF. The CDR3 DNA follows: TGTGCCATCACCCCTAACCCTTCCCACCCAACCAGCTCCTACAATGAGCAGTTCTTC.

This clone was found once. The CDR3 DNA follows: TGTGCCAGCAGTGAGGGGCGCACCGGCGCTGGAAACACCATATATTTT. Translation: CASSEGRTGAGNTIYF. The chain joins TRBV2 to TRBJ1-3; D perhaps matches TRBD1 (5 bases). V gave up 3 bases and J gave up 2 bases, with 14 bases separating them. This CDR3 contains 16 residues. Germline values: CDR1 SNHLY, CDR2 FYNNEI.

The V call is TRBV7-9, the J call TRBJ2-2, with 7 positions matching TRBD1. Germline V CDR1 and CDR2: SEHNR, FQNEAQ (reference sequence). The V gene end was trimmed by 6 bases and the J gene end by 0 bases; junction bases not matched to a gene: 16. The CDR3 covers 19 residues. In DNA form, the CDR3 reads TGTGCCAGCAGGCGAGGCCTCGGGACAGATTTCGCGAACACCGGGGAGCTGTTTTTT. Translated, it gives CASRRGLGTDFANTGELFF.

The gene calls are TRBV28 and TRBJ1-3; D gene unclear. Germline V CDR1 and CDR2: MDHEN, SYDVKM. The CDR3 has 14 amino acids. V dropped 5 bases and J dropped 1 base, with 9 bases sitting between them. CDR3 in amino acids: CASSHVGSGNTIYF. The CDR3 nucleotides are TGTGCCAGCAGTCACGTCGGGTCTGGAAACACCATATATTTT.

CDR3 DNA sequence: TGTGCCAGCAGTTTAGAACAGGGCCCCCTCCACTTT. Translating gives CASSLEQGPLHF. This sequence joins TRBV12-3 or TRBV12-4 and TRBJ1-6, with D perhaps TRBD1 (6 bases). V was clipped by 1 base and J by 13 bases, with 8 bases between them. The CDR3 totals 12 residues.

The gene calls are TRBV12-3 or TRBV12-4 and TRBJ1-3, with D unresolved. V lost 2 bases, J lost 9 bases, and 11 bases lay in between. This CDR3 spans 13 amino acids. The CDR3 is CASSLRGRATIYF. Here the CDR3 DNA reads TGTGCCAGCAGTTTAAGAGGGCGGGCCACCATATATTTT.

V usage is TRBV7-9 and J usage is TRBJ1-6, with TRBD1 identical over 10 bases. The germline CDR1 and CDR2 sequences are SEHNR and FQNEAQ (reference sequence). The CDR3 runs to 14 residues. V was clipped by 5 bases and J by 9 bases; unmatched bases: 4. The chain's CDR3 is CASSHRDRGSPLHF. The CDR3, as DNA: TGTGCCAGCAGCCACCGGGACAGGGGTTCACCCCTCCACTTT.

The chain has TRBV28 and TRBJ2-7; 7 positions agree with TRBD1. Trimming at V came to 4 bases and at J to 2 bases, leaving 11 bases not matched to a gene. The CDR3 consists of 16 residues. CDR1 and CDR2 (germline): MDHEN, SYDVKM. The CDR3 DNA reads TGTGCCAGCAGTTCCCCGCCCGGGACAGCCCCCTACGAGCAGTACTTC. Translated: CASSSPPGTAPYEQYF.

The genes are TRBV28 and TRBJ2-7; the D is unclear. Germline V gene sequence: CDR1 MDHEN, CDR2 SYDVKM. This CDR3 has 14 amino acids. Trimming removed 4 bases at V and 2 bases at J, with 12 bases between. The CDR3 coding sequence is TGTGCCAGCAGTTCCCCCCGGAAGACCTACGAGCAGTACTTC. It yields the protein CASSSPRKTYEQYF.

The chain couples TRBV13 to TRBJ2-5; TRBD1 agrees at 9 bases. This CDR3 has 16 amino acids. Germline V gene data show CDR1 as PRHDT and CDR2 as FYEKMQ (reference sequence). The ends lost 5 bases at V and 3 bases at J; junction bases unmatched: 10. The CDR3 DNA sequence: TGTGCCAGCAGCCCCACTCTAAGGACAGGGGAAGAGACCCAGTACTTC. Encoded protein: CASSPTLRTGEETQYF.

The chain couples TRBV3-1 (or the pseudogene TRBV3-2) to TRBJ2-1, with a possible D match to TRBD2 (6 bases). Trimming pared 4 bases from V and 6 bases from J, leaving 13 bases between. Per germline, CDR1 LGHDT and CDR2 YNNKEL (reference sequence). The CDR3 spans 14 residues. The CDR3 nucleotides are TGTGCCAGCAGCCCGAGCGGGTCAGGCAATGAGCAGTTCTTC. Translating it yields CASSPSGSGNEQFF.

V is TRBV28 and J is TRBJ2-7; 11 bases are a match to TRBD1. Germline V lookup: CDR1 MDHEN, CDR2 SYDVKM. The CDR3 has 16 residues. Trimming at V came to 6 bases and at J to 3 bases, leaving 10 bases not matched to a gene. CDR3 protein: CASSLNAGQGVYEQYF. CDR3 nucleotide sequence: TGTGCCAGCAGCTTAAATGCGGGACAGGGGGTCTACGAGCAGTACTTC.

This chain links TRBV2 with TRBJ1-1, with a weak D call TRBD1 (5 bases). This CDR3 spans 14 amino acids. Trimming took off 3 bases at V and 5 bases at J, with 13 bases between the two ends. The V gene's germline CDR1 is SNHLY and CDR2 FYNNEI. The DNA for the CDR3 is TGTGCCAGCAGTGACAGGGACGTTGGTACTGAAGCTTTCTTT. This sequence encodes CASSDRDVGTEAFF.

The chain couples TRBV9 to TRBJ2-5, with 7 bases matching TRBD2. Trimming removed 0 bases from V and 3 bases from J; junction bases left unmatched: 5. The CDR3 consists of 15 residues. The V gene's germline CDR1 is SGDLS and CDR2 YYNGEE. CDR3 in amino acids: CASSVATGTKETQYF. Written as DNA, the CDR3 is TGTGCCAGCAGCGTAGCAACCGGGACTAAAGAGACCCAGTACTTC.

The CDR3 sequence: CASSVATSNTEAFF. In DNA form, the CDR3 reads TGTGCCAGCAGCGTAGCTACGTCCAACACTGAAGCTTTCTTT. V and J are TRBV9 and TRBJ1-1, with D uncertain. Germline CDR1 reads SGDLS; CDR2 reads YYNGEE. The CDR3 runs 14 residues. The V and J ends lost 0 bases and 2 bases respectively, with 8 bases between them.

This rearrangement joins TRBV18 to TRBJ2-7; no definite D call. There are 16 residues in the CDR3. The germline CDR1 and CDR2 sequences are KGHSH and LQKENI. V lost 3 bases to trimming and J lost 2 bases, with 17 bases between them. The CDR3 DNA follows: TGTGCCAGCTCACCCCTTGGTTTAGACGGCCCCTACGAGCAGTACTTC. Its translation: CASSPLGLDGPYEQYF.

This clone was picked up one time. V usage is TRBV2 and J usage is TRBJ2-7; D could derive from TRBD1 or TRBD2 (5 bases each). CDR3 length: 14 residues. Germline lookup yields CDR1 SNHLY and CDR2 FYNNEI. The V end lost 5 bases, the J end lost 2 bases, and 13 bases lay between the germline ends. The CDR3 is CASSSPGTTYEQYF. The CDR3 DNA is TGTGCCAGCAGTTCCCCCGGGACCACCTACGAGCAGTACTTC.

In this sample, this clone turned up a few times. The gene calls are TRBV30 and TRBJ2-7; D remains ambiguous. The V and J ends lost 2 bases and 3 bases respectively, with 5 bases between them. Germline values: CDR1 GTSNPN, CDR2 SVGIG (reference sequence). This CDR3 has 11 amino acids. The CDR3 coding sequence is TGTGCCTGGAGTACCCACTACGAGCAGTACTTC. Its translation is CAWSTHYEQYF.

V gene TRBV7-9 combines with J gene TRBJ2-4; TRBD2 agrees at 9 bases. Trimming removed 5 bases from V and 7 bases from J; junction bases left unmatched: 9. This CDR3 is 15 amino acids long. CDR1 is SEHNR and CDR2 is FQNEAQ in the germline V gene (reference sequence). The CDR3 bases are TGTGCCAGCAGCCCAGTGCGGGAGGGCGTGAACATTCAGTACTTC. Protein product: CASSPVREGVNIQYF.

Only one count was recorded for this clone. The CDR3, as DNA: TGTGCCAGCAGTTACTCGGCCCGAGGTTTGAACACTGAAGCTTTCTTT. Amino acids: CASSYSARGLNTEAFF. V and J are TRBV6-5 and TRBJ1-1; D not resolved. Germline V CDR1 and CDR2: MNHEY, SVGAGI. V lost 0 bases, J lost 0 bases, and 11 bases lay in between. This CDR3 region has 16 residues.